The present T cell receptor beta chain was sequenced within a study of cytomegalovirus exposure and HLA in healthy donors. Germline loops: CDR1 LNHDA, CDR2 SQIVND (reference sequence). Germline trimming cut 0 bases from V and 10 bases from J; bases unmatched to any gene: 2. The CDR3 has 13 residues. PCR involved 60 Vbeta and 13 Jbeta primers. Using immunoSEQ multiplex PCR, the repertoire was profiled, and TCRdb retains in-frame clones only, with some absent. In all, the sample yields about 70,000 clones. Concerning this clone itself: The target antigen is unknown.

Points from the study as a whole: Investigators reported approximately 170 TCR beta chains as tied to cytomegalovirus. Several of the most significant clusters appeared linked to common viral pathogens, based on a later analysis. The study found most TCR sequences rare, yet found some public TCRs in many donors. CMV serostatus stood as the only immune exposure information on hand.

This chain joins TRBV19 and TRBJ2-1; TRBD2 matches 8 bases. This clonotype originated in a woman aged 25 to 45 in good health and CMV-seronegative. The sequencing sample was made of PBMCs. As DNA, the CDR3 is TGTGCCAGTAGTATAGACCTAGCGGGCGAGCAGTTCTTC. Its protein is CASSIDLAGEQFF.